These T cell receptor beta chains were read from a single sample in a study of response to subunit inactivated influenza vaccine. TCRdb itself ran the RT-PCR reads through MiXCR, one entry per CDR3 protein. Of roughly 630,000 distinct CDR3 sequences in the sample, 14% are singletons; the top ten hold roughly 7.6%. Here the sequenced sample was PBMCs from blood, taken roughly 15 days before vaccination. The receptor source for this set is a man aged 50-60 years who received an inactivated influenza vaccine. CDR3s include the opening cysteine and the closing phenylalanine or tryptophan. A D gene is named only where the DNA matches it firmly. Only part of the rows carry a size: once, few, many, or a class if the clone is expanded.

V: TRBV7-9
size: NA
J: TRBJ1-1
D: TRBD1
DNA: TGTGCCAGCAGCTTGGGGGGACAGCCGAACACTGAAGCTTTCTTT
CDR3: CASSLGGQPNTEAFF

V: TRBV7-2
size: few
J: TRBJ2-1
D: TRBD2
DNA: TGTGCCAGCAGCCGGACTAGCGGGAATTACAATGAGCAGTTCTTC
CDR3: CASSRTSGNYNEQFF

V: TRBV6-5
size: few
J: TRBJ2-3
D: NA
DNA: TGTGCCAGCAGTTACAGGGTCCCCCACACAGATACGCAGTATTTT
CDR3: CASSYRVPHTDTQYF

V: TRBV4-2
size: few
J: TRBJ2-7
D: TRBD2
DNA: TGTGCCAGCAGCCTAGCGGGAGGGGGGGACTACGAGCAGTACTTC
CDR3: CASSLAGGGDYEQYF

V: TRBV7-9
size: NA
J: TRBJ1-5
D: NA
DNA: TGTGCCAGCAGCGAAACCGGTAACGGTCAGCCCCAGCATTTT
CDR3: CASSETGNGQPQHF

V: TRBV12-3/TRBV12-4
size: few
J: TRBJ2-2
D: NA
DNA: TGTGCCAGCAGTTTAGGGACTCGGGAGCTGTTTTTT
CDR3: CASSLGTRELFF

V: TRBV6-6
size: few
J: TRBJ2-7
D: TRBD2
DNA: TGTGCCAGCAGTTACTATGAAGGCGGGAGGGAGTACTTC
CDR3: CASSYYEGGREYF

V: TRBV29-1
size: many
J: TRBJ2-5
D: TRBD2
DNA: TGCAGCGTTGAAGTTCTCGGGAGGGAGACCCAGTACTTC
CDR3: CSVEVLGRETQYF

V: TRBV10-3
size: NA
J: TRBJ1-4
D: NA
DNA: TGTGCCATCCAACCCGATGGGGCCCGTAATGAAAAACTGTTTTTT
CDR3: CAIQPDGARNEKLFF

V: TRBV6-1
size: few
J: TRBJ1-4
D: NA
DNA: TGTGCCAGCAGCACCGGGTCCGGTGGGGAAAAACTGTTTTTT
CDR3: CASSTGSGGEKLFF

V: TRBV6-2/TRBV6-3
size: many
J: TRBJ1-1
D: NA
DNA: TGTGCCAGCAGAGAAACCGGGCTCCACACTGAAGCTTTCTTT
CDR3: CASRETGLHTEAFF

V: TRBV9
size: many
J: TRBJ1-1
D: NA
DNA: TGTGCCAGCAGCTGGGGGACTGTGAACACTGAAGCTTTCTTT
CDR3: CASSWGTVNTEAFF

V: TRBV28
size: few
J: TRBJ1-5
D: NA
DNA: TGTGCCAGCAGTTGGGGAGACCATCAGCCCCAGCATTTT
CDR3: CASSWGDHQPQHF

V: TRBV20-1
size: few
J: TRBJ2-1
D: TRBD2
DNA: TGCAGTGCTATCGGGGGTGGGACTAGCGGGGGCAATGAGCAGTTCTTC
CDR3: CSAIGGGTSGGNEQFF

V: TRBV28
size: few
J: TRBJ1-5
D: TRBD1
DNA: TGTGCCAGCCGCTACGGGACAGGCGGCAATCAGCCCCAGCATTTT
CDR3: CASRYGTGGNQPQHF

V: TRBV19
size: once
J: TRBJ2-1
D: TRBD2
DNA: TGTGCCAGTAGTAGGATCACTAGCGGGAGTTTCTACAATGAGCAGTTCTTC
CDR3: CASSRITSGSFYNEQFF

V: TRBV3-1
size: NA
J: TRBJ2-1
D: TRBD2
DNA: TGTGCCAGCAGCCGAGCGGGACTAGCGGGTCGGAGTGAGCAGTTCTTC
CDR3: CASSRAGLAGRSEQFF

V: TRBV30
size: few
J: TRBJ1-3
D: TRBD1
DNA: TGTGCCTGGAGTTCGACAGGGGGAAGCTCTGGAAACACCATATATTTT
CDR3: CAWSSTGGSSGNTIYF

V: TRBV5-1
size: NA
J: TRBJ2-5
D: TRBD2
DNA: TGCGCCAGCAGCACCTCGGCGGGAGTAGAGACCCAGTACTTC
CDR3: CASSTSAGVETQYF

V: TRBV27
size: few
J: TRBJ2-1
D: TRBD2
DNA: TGTGCCAGCAGAGAAAGCGGGAGTAGGTACAATGAGCAGTTCTTC
CDR3: CASRESGSRYNEQFF

V: TRBV5-1
size: NA
J: TRBJ2-3
D: TRBD2
DNA: TGCGCCAGCAGCCTGCCTTTGGCGGGAGGGACAGATACGCAGTATTTT
CDR3: CASSLPLAGGTDTQYF

V: TRBV20-1
size: NA
J: TRBJ2-5
D: TRBD1
DNA: TGCAGTGCTGGGCCTATGGGACAGGGCCCCCAGGAGACCCAGTACTTC
CDR3: CSAGPMGQGPQETQYF

V: TRBV29-1
size: NA
J: TRBJ2-5
D: TRBD2
DNA: TGCAGCGTAGCAGACGGGGGGAAAGAGACCCAGTACTTC
CDR3: CSVADGGKETQYF

V: TRBV24-1
size: few
J: TRBJ2-5
D: TRBD1
DNA: TGTGCCACCAGTGATTTCCCCCCTCGGGACAGCAACCAAGAGACCCAGTACTTC
CDR3: CATSDFPPRDSNQETQYF

V: TRBV29-1
size: many
J: TRBJ1-2
D: TRBD1
DNA: TGCAGCGTTGCTGGACAGGGGATTTACTATGGCTACACCTTC
CDR3: CSVAGQGIYYGYTF

V: TRBV4-2
size: NA
J: TRBJ2-3
D: NA
DNA: TGTGCCAGCAGTGCCGGGCATGGGACAGATACGCAGTATTTT
CDR3: CASSAGHGTDTQYF

V: TRBV18
size: few
J: TRBJ2-1
D: TRBD2
DNA: TGTGCCAGCTCACCCTCACGGGGGGGCTTGGGTAATGAGCAGTTCTTC
CDR3: CASSPSRGGLGNEQFF

V: TRBV10-3
size: few
J: TRBJ2-7
D: TRBD1
DNA: TGTGCCATCAGTGCTGGGACAGGGGCCTACGAGCAGTACTTC
CDR3: CAISAGTGAYEQYF

V: TRBV5-1
size: few
J: TRBJ2-3
D: TRBD2
DNA: TGCGCCAGCAGCTTGGTGTGGACTAGCGGGAGCATAGATACGCAGTATTTT
CDR3: CASSLVWTSGSIDTQYF

V: TRBV11-2
size: NA
J: TRBJ2-5
D: TRBD2
DNA: TGTGCCAGCACCGTCGGGAGGGGGGGTCAGGAGACCCAGTACTTC
CDR3: CASTVGRGGQETQYF

V: TRBV29-1
size: NA
J: TRBJ2-5
D: TRBD2
DNA: TGCAGCGTTGATGGACTAGCGGGCCAAGAGACCCAGTACTTC
CDR3: CSVDGLAGQETQYF

V: TRBV19
size: NA
J: TRBJ1-5
D: NA
DNA: TGTGCCAGTAGTATGGTGGCGGATAGCAATCAGCCCCAGCATTTT
CDR3: CASSMVADSNQPQHF

V: TRBV12-3/TRBV12-4
size: NA
J: TRBJ2-7
D: TRBD1
DNA: TGTGCCAGCAGACGGACAGGGGGCTACTCCTACGAGCAGTACTTC
CDR3: CASRRTGGYSYEQYF

V: TRBV10-3
size: few
J: TRBJ1-3
D: NA
DNA: TGTGCCATCAGTGAGGGAGGAAACACCATATATTTT
CDR3: CAISEGGNTIYF

V: TRBV5-1
size: many
J: TRBJ2-1
D: NA
DNA: TGCGCCAGCAGCTTCGGCGGCAGAAGGGAGATCCAGTTCTTC
CDR3: CASSFGGRREIQFF

V: TRBV7-9
size: NA
J: TRBJ2-3
D: NA
DNA: TGTGCCAGCAGCGCCGGTGGTGGAGGGGGCACAGATACGCAGTATTTT
CDR3: CASSAGGGGGTDTQYF

V: TRBV5-1
size: few
J: TRBJ1-1
D: NA
DNA: TGCGCCAGCAGCTGGGCAGGGGTAGAAGGCACTGAAGCTTTCTTT
CDR3: CASSWAGVEGTEAFF

V: TRBV9
size: NA
J: TRBJ2-2
D: TRBD2
DNA: TGTGCCAGCACGGGGGGGACTAACACCGGGGAGCTGTTTTTT
CDR3: CASTGGTNTGELFF

V: TRBV18
size: NA
J: TRBJ1-1
D: NA
DNA: TGTGCCAGCTCTCCCCATCGGGACACTGAAGCTTTCTTT
CDR3: CASSPHRDTEAFF

V: TRBV9
size: many
J: TRBJ2-7
D: TRBD2
DNA: TGTGCCAGCAGCGTAATGCCTAGCGGGAGCTACGAGCAGTACTTC
CDR3: CASSVMPSGSYEQYF

V: TRBV6-5
size: NA
J: TRBJ2-1
D: TRBD2
DNA: TGTGCCAGCAGTTACACTAGCGGGACAGGAGAGCAGTTCTTC
CDR3: CASSYTSGTGEQFF

V: TRBV9
size: few
J: TRBJ2-2
D: TRBD1
DNA: TGTGCCAGCACCGGGACAGGGAACACCGGGGAGCTGTTTTTT
CDR3: CASTGTGNTGELFF

V: TRBV11-2
size: NA
J: TRBJ1-2
D: TRBD1
DNA: TGTGCCAGCAGCTCCAACCGACAGGGGGCCAACTATGGCTACACCTTC
CDR3: CASSSNRQGANYGYTF

V: TRBV4-3
size: NA
J: TRBJ2-3
D: NA
DNA: TGCGCCAGCAGCCAAGATCCCCCACCGCGTAGCACAGATACGCAGTATTTT
CDR3: CASSQDPPPRSTDTQYF

V: TRBV5-1
size: NA
J: TRBJ2-7
D: NA
DNA: TGCGCCAGCAGCTTGGAGTGGGGGTCTCGGTACGAGCAGTACTTC
CDR3: CASSLEWGSRYEQYF

V: TRBV21-1
size: many
J: TRBJ2-5
D: NA
DNA: TGTGCCAGCAGCAAAGCGCATCCCCGGGACTACCAAGAGACCCAGTACTTC
CDR3: CASSKAHPRDYQETQYF

V: TRBV4-3
size: few
J: TRBJ2-5
D: NA
DNA: TGCGCCAGCAGCCAAGGTTCAACAGGGTCGGAGACCCAGTACTTC
CDR3: CASSQGSTGSETQYF

V: TRBV20-1
size: few
J: TRBJ1-6
D: NA
DNA: TGCAGTGCTAGCTCTCGGGCAGGGGCAAATTCACCCCTCCACTTT
CDR3: CSASSRAGANSPLHF

V: TRBV20-1
size: many
J: TRBJ2-1
D: TRBD2
DNA: TGCAGTGCTAGAGACCCTAGCGGGAGCTCCTACAATGAGCAGTTCTTC
CDR3: CSARDPSGSSYNEQFF

V: TRBV28
size: NA
J: TRBJ2-5
D: TRBD2
DNA: TGTGCCAGCACTAGGTTAGCGGGATTGCAGGAGACCCACTACTTC
CDR3: CASTRLAGLQETHYF

V: TRBV5-1
size: many
J: TRBJ2-3
D: TRBD2
DNA: TGCGCCAGCAGGCGTGGGACTAGCGGGATATACACAGATACGCAGTATTTT
CDR3: CASRRGTSGIYTDTQYF

V: TRBV5-1
size: NA
J: TRBJ2-5
D: NA
DNA: TGCGCCAGCAGCTTGGTCAGGATTGACCAAGAGACCCAGTACTTC
CDR3: CASSLVRIDQETQYF

V: TRBV29-1
size: once
J: TRBJ1-1
D: TRBD1
DNA: TGCAGCGTTAAGGGGGCTGGGAAAGCTTTCTTT
CDR3: CSVKGAGKAFF

V: TRBV29-1
size: NA
J: TRBJ2-7
D: NA
DNA: TGCAGCGTCCTCGGGACATCCAACTACGAGCAGTACTTC
CDR3: CSVLGTSNYEQYF